Following are 10 T cell receptor beta chains from one sample sequenced in a study. TCRdb re-derived calls from the reads in MiXCR, one entry per CDR3 protein. The table includes roughly 3,800 distinct CDR3 sequences, approximately 10% detected once. The sample taken for sequencing was CD4+ T cells from synovial fluid. The receptors here all came from a human donor with rheumatoid arthritis.

This clonotype has only a few counts. The chain links TRBV12-3 or TRBV12-4 to TRBJ1-2; D may be TRBD1 (5 bases). The CDR3 length is 14 residues. Trimming took off 6 bases at V and 2 bases at J, with 13 bases between the two ends. CDR3 in amino acids: CASSHNTGNYGYTF. CDR3 in DNA: TGTGCCAGCAGCCACAATACAGGCAACTATGGCTACACCTTC.

The table lists this clonotype with many counts. The chain couples TRBV27 to TRBJ2-2; 11 bases match TRBD2. The CDR3 consists of 17 residues. The germline V gene encodes CDR1 MNHEY and CDR2 SMNVEV (reference sequence). V trimming: 5 bases; J trimming: 4 bases; junction bases outside the gene matches: 9. This chain's CDR3 is CASSQYLAGGITGELFF. CDR3 bases: TGTGCCAGCAGTCAATATCTAGCGGGAGGTATCACCGGGGAGCTGTTTTTT.

This clonotype was detected ten times or more. The chain is built from TRBV29-1 and TRBJ2-1; TRBD2 matches at 7 bases. The V and J ends lost 6 bases and 4 bases, in that order; junction bases with no gene match: 6. The CDR3 loop spans 13 amino acids. The germline CDR1 and CDR2 sequences are SQVTM and ANQGSEA. The DNA for the CDR3 is TGCAGCGTGGTTGTAGCGGGTTACAATGAGCAGTTCTTC. Protein sequence: CSVVVAGYNEQFF.

This clonotype occurred many times. As DNA, the CDR3 is TGCAGCTCGGGACAGGGGCTTTACAATGAGCAGTTCTTC. Protein: CSSGQGLYNEQFF. The chain joins TRBV29-1 to TRBJ2-1; the match to TRBD1 covers 10 bases. Germline V gene sequence: CDR1 SQVTM, CDR2 ANQGSEA. Trimming at V came to 8 bases and at J to 4 bases, leaving 5 bases not matched to a gene. This CDR3 spans 13 amino acids.

This clonotype ranks as medium-sized (0.01 to 0.1%). V and J are TRBV7-2 and TRBJ1-5; D unclear. V was cut by 3 bases and J by 2 bases, with 11 bases left in between. The CDR3 consists of 15 residues. The germline gives CDR1 SGHTA, CDR2 FQGNSA. The CDR3 is CASSLLATGNQPQHF. The CDR3 DNA is TGTGCCAGCAGCTTGTTAGCCACGGGCAATCAGCCCCAGCATTTT.

This clonotype was counted many times. The chain couples TRBV18 to TRBJ2-7; 15 bases align to TRBD2. This CDR3 is 16 amino acids long. V shed 4 bases and J 4 bases; nucleotides not matched to a gene: 5. Per germline, CDR1 KGHSH and CDR2 LQKENI. The CDR3 nucleotides read TGTGCCAGCTCACGTACCGGGACTAGCGGGAGGTACGAGCAGTACTTC. Encoded protein: CASSRTGTSGRYEQYF.

Relative to its sample, this clonotype is medium-sized. This chain uses TRBV5-6 with TRBJ2-6, with unresolved D. Trimming removed 1 base at V and 0 bases at J, with 5 bases between. The CDR3 loop spans 15 amino acids. Germline CDR1 reads SGHDT; CDR2 reads YYEEEE. Written as DNA, the CDR3 is TGTGCCAGCAGCTTGTTTCGCTCTGGGGCCAACGTCCTGACTTTC. Protein: CASSLFRSGANVLTF. Full variable domain (rest looked up from reference TRBV5-6 and TRBJ2-6): DAGVTQSPTHLIKTRGQQVTLRCSPKSGHDTVSWYQQALGQGPQFIFQYYEEEERQRGNFPDRFSGHQFPNYSSELNVNALLLGDSALYLCASSLFRSGANVLTFGAGSRLTVL.

This clonotype appeared a few times. The V and J genes are TRBV20-1 and TRBJ2-1; a weak D match, TRBD2 (6 bases). The CDR3 spans 13 residues. CDR1 and CDR2 (germline): DFQATT, SNEGSKA (reference sequence). Trimming cost V 0 bases and J 10 bases, with 13 bases left between them. CDR3 nucleotide sequence: TGCAGTGCTAGAGAGGCGGGGCGTGGCGAGCAGTTCTTC. Translated: CSAREAGRGEQFF.

Only a few counts were recorded for this clonotype. The chain recombines TRBV9 with TRBJ1-1; D gene ambiguous. This CDR3 is built from 13 residues. CDR1 is SGDLS, CDR2 YYNGEE, per germline. Trimming shortened V by 1 base and J by 8 bases, and 12 bases separated the two germline ends. The DNA for the CDR3 is TGTGCCAGCAGCGTACGCCCCACCAGAGAAGCTTTCTTT. This sequence encodes CASSVRPTREAFF.

This clonotype has ten or more counts. This chain uses TRBV3-1 with TRBJ1-3, with unresolved D. The CDR3 extends over 15 amino acids. The germline gives CDR1 LGHDT, CDR2 YNNKEL (reference sequence). Trimming removed 5 bases from V and 2 bases from J, with 13 bases in between. CDR3: CASSFGETPGNTIYF. CDR3 nucleotides: TGTGCCAGCAGCTTCGGTGAGACACCTGGAAACACCATATATTTT.